These 15 T cell receptor beta chains came from one sample sequenced in a study of T cells in Graves' hyperthyroidism and ophthalmopathy. Regions amplified from RNA transcripts were the TCR beta CDR3 regions. HTBI primers drove first-round RT-PCR of the TCR CDR3. TCRdb called the multiplex PCR reads again in MiXCR, with one record for every CDR3 protein. The sample contains a few hundred thousand distinct CDR3 sequences, approximately 18% of which appear only once. What was sequenced was blood. Receptors were obtained from a middle-aged man with Graves' ophthalmopathy.

This clonotype has ten or more counts. The chain links TRBV28 to TRBJ2-1; a possible D gene is TRBD2 (6 bases). V dropped 5 bases and J dropped 2 bases, with 16 bases sitting between them. This CDR3 comprises 16 residues. Germline CDR1 and CDR2: MDHEN and SYDVKM. CDR3 amino acids: CASSTGRGPTYNEQFF. The CDR3 bases are TGTGCCAGCAGTACTGGGCGGGGACCGACCTACAATGAGCAGTTCTTC.

This clonotype was picked up a small number of times. The CDR3 spells CASRRQGSNTEAFF. The CDR3 region has the DNA TGTGCCAGCAGGAGACAGGGTTCGAACACTGAAGCTTTCTTT. The rearrangement links TRBV6-1 to TRBJ1-1; the match to TRBD1 covers 7 bases. The V and J ends lost 6 bases and 1 base, in that order; junction bases with no gene match: 5. Per the germline V gene, CDR1 is MNHNS and CDR2 is SASEGT. The CDR3 has 14 residues.

This clonotype has ten or more counts. The chain links TRBV18 to TRBJ2-5; D is unresolved. Germline assignment: CDR1 KGHSH and CDR2 LQKENI. Trimming shortened V by 3 bases and J by 2 bases, and 10 bases separated the two germline ends. The CDR3 is made up of 14 amino acids. CDR3 region: CASSPYAEQETQYF. The CDR3 DNA reads as TGTGCCAGCTCACCCTATGCAGAGCAAGAGACCCAGTACTTC.

This clonotype turned up a few times. The V call is TRBV6-5, the J call TRBJ1-6, with 8 bases identical to TRBD1. V was clipped by 0 bases and J by 4 bases; unmatched bases: 8. Germline CDR1 is MNHEY and CDR2 is SVGAGI. The CDR3 covers 18 residues. The CDR3 sequence: CASSYSTPGGSYNSPLHF. In DNA form, the CDR3 reads TGTGCCAGCAGTTACTCGACTCCAGGGGGCTCGTATAATTCACCCCTCCACTTT.

The CDR3 spells CASSVSSGWTGELFF. The CDR3 DNA sequence: TGTGCCAGCAGTGTTTCTAGCGGATGGACCGGGGAGCTGTTTTTT. This chain uses TRBV2 with TRBJ2-2; 7 bases match TRBD2. There are 15 residues in the CDR3. The germline gives CDR1 SNHLY, CDR2 FYNNEI. V lost 4 bases to trimming and J lost 5 bases; unmatched junction nucleotides: 7.

This clonotype has a count of ten or more. The chain joins TRBV7-9 to TRBJ1-1; the match to TRBD1 covers 7 bases. The germline gives CDR1 SEHNR, CDR2 FQNEAQ (reference sequence). V dropped 5 bases and J dropped 0; count of bases not matched to a gene: 6. The CDR3 loop spans 15 amino acids. CDR3 region: CASSPWDSMNTEAFF. The CDR3 coding sequence is TGTGCCAGCAGCCCGTGGGACAGCATGAACACTGAAGCTTTCTTT.

This clonotype was counted ten times or more. The rearrangement uses TRBV30 and TRBJ2-7; 8 nucleotides align to TRBD1. The CDR3 is 15 amino acids. Looked up from germline, CDR1 is GTSNPN and CDR2 is SVGIG (reference sequence). V shed 3 bases, J shed 0 bases, and the junction held 7 bases outside the gene matches. The CDR3 DNA reads as TGTGCCTGGAGCCCGGGACAGGACTACTCCTACGAGCAGTACTTC. This codes for CAWSPGQDYSYEQYF.

The table lists this clonotype with a few counts. V usage is TRBV5-1 and J usage is TRBJ1-4; 10 positions match TRBD1. The CDR3 sequence is 15 residues long. V shed 4 bases and J 8 bases; nucleotides not matched to a gene: 8. Germline values: CDR1 SGHRS, CDR2 YFSETQ. As DNA, the CDR3 is TGCGCCAGCAGCCCGAGGACAGGGGGAGGAGAAAAACTGTTTTTT. Encoded protein: CASSPRTGGGEKLFF.

This chain joins TRBV7-3 and TRBJ2-1; the match to TRBD2 covers 11 bases. The ends lost 5 bases at V and 0 bases at J; junction bases unmatched: 3. There are 16 residues in the CDR3. CDR1 and CDR2 from the germline V gene are SGHTA and FQGTGA. CDR3 nucleotide sequence: TGTGCCAGCAGCCCAACTAGCGGGAGCTCCTACAATGAGCAGTTCTTC. It encodes CASSPTSGSSYNEQFF.

This clonotype was counted ten times or more. This sequence joins TRBV12-3 or TRBV12-4 and TRBJ2-5; unclear D gene. With 5 bases removed from V and 2 bases from J, the gap between germline ends came to 12 bases. This CDR3 contains 14 residues. The CDR3 DNA follows: TGTGCCAGCAGTAGGCGTTTGCTACAAGAGACCCAGTACTTC. Protein product: CASSRRLLQETQYF.

This clonotype occurred many times. V gene TRBV6-1 combines with J gene TRBJ2-7, with D perhaps TRBD2 (6 bases). The V gene lost 8 bases and the J gene lost 6 bases, with 14 bases spanning the gap. Germline CDR1 MNHNS, CDR2 SASEGT. The CDR3 has 12 amino acids. The CDR3 sequence is CASGGFDSEQYF. The DNA of the CDR3 is TGTGCCAGCGGGGGGTTCGATAGCGAGCAGTACTTC.

This clonotype has ten or more counts. Written as DNA, the CDR3 is TGCAGTGCTAGAGATGGGGGGGCGGCCACTGAAGCTTTCTTT. It codes for CSARDGGAATEAFF. J is TRBJ1-1 and V is TRBV20-1, with D perhaps TRBD1 (6 bases). Looked up from germline, CDR1 is DFQATT and CDR2 is SNEGSKA (reference sequence). The CDR3 extends over 14 amino acids. Trimming cost V 0 bases and J 4 bases, with 12 bases left between them.

V is TRBV6-1 and J is TRBJ2-5; 12 bases match TRBD1. V shed 6 bases, J shed 5 bases, and the junction held 19 bases outside the gene matches. Looked up from germline, CDR1 is MNHNS and CDR2 is SASEGT. There are 19 residues in the CDR3. This CDR3 is CASSLGEPGQGAGGETQYF. Here the CDR3 DNA reads TGTGCCAGCAGCCTAGGGGAACCGGGACAGGGGGCGGGGGGGGAGACCCAGTACTTC.

The V and J genes are TRBV19 and TRBJ1-5; 10 bases align to TRBD1. Germline lookup yields CDR1 LNHDA and CDR2 SQIVND (reference sequence). J gave up 0 bases and V 6 bases, and 8 bases lay outside the gene matches. CDR3 length equals 17 residues. CDR3 sequence reads: CASRKTGGGYSNQPQHF. In nucleotides, the CDR3 is TGTGCCAGTAGAAAGACAGGGGGCGGGTATAGCAATCAGCCCCAGCATTTT.

The V call is TRBV7-2, the J call TRBJ2-7; 8 nucleotides line up with TRBD2. CDR1 is SGHTA, CDR2 FQGNSA, per germline. This CDR3 contains 13 residues. The V and J ends lost 4 bases and 7 bases, in that order; junction bases with no gene match: 6. The CDR3 loop reads CASSSREGREQYF. For the CDR3, the DNA is TGTGCCAGCAGCTCCCGGGAGGGGCGGGAGCAGTACTTC.